These 20 T cell receptor beta chains came from one sample sequenced in a study of OX40 agonist ivuxolimab in advanced cancers. Sequencing used immunoSEQ multiplex PCR; TCRdb keeps in-frame clones, though not all of them. The profile shows roughly 8,100 clones, 75% to 85% of them singletons. Sequenced material: CD4+ or CD8+ T cells sorted from blood, taken in a trial of the OX40 agonist ivuxolimab. These receptor sequences come from an adult with an advanced solid tumor such as melanoma, head and neck, liver or kidney cancer.

The chain employs TRBV10-3 and TRBJ1-1; D remains ambiguous. The V gene's germline CDR1 is ENHRY and CDR2 SYGVKD. This CDR3 contains 13 residues. V lost 5 bases and J lost 0, with 7 bases in between. Here the CDR3 reads CAISPSMNTEAFF. CDR3 bases: TGTGCCATCAGTCCTTCCATGAACACTGAAGCTTTCTTT.

The gene calls are TRBV5-1 and TRBJ1-5; perhaps TRBD1 as D (6 bases). Deletions cut 4 bases from V and 2 bases from J, with 16 bases between. Germline V gives CDR1 SGHRS, CDR2 YFSETQ. The CDR3 consists of 16 residues. The CDR3 nucleotides read TGCGCCAGCAGCACGATCCGGGGGGCGGGCAATCAGCCCCAGCATTTT. Translating gives CASSTIRGAGNQPQHF. Full variable domain (rest looked up from reference TRBV5-1 and TRBJ1-5): KAGVTQTPRYLIKTRGQQVTLSCSPISGHRSVSWYQQTPGQGLQFLFEYFSETQRNKGNFPGRFSGRQFSNSRSEMNVSTLELGDSALYLCASSTIRGAGNQPQHFGDGTRLSIL.

This rearrangement joins TRBV7-9 to TRBJ1-2; D call uncertain. Trimming cost V 1 base and J 2 bases, with 2 bases left between them. The V gene's germline CDR1 is SEHNR and CDR2 FQNEAQ (reference sequence). This CDR3 spans 12 amino acids. CDR3 DNA sequence: TGTGCCAGCAGCTTAGACAACTATGGCTACACCTTC. Its protein is CASSLDNYGYTF. Drawing the rest from reference TRBV7-9 and TRBJ1-2, the complete variable domain is DTGVSQNPRHKITKRGQNVTFRCDPISEHNRLYWYRQTLGQGPEFLTYFQNEAQLEKSRLLSDRFSAERPKGSFSTLEIQRTEQGDSAMYLCASSLDNYGYTFGSGTRLTVV.

V and J are TRBV6-5 and TRBJ1-1; D unresolved. The CDR3 has 14 residues. The germline V gene encodes CDR1 MNHEY and CDR2 SVGAGI. The germline V and J ends were trimmed by 6 bases and 0 bases, with 11 bases remaining between them. CDR3 in DNA: TGTGCCAGCAGCGTACAAAGGGTGAACACTGAAGCTTTCTTT. This gives the protein CASSVQRVNTEAFF.

This clone occurred a few times. The chain links TRBV9 to TRBJ2-1; tentative D call: TRBD2 (7 bases). Between the trimmed V and J ends, which lost 2 bases and 7 bases, there was a span of 16 bases. The CDR3 sequence is 15 residues long. Germline loops: CDR1 SGDLS, CDR2 YYNGEE. The CDR3 bases are TGTGCCAGCAGCGTCGGGGGGCTGGGGTGGAATGAGCAGTTCTTC. Residues: CASSVGGLGWNEQFF.

The rearrangement uses TRBV10-1 and TRBJ2-1; D possibly matches TRBD1 or TRBD2 (5 bases each). Germline V gene sequence: CDR1 WNHNN, CDR2 SYGVQD (reference sequence). This CDR3 region has 14 residues. V lost 0 bases and J 7 bases, leaving 10 bases between the germline ends. Here the CDR3 DNA reads TGCGCCAGCAGTGAGTCGGGGGTCGAGAATGAGCAGTTCTTC. Its protein product is CASSESGVENEQFF.

A few counts support this clone. CDR3 bases: TGTGCCAGCAGCTCAGCGGGGGGGCGGAATGAGCAGTTCTTC. Protein: CASSSAGGRNEQFF. The J gene is TRBJ2-1, the V gene TRBV7-9, with 10 positions matching TRBD2. The CDR3 consists of 14 residues. Germline V gene data show CDR1 as SEHNR and CDR2 as FQNEAQ (reference sequence). After removal of 4 bases from V and 7 bases from J, the junction contained 4 bases not matched to a gene.

A few counts support this clone. This rearrangement joins TRBV7-3 to TRBJ2-5, with a possible D match to TRBD1 (5 bases). The length of the CDR3 is 14 residues. V gave up 2 bases and J gave up 2 bases, with 9 bases separating them. Germline CDR1 and CDR2: SGHTA and FQGTGA. This chain's CDR3 is CASSLWPGQETQYF. For the CDR3, the DNA is TGTGCCAGCAGCTTATGGCCAGGGCAAGAGACCCAGTACTTC.

The chain links TRBV7-9 to TRBJ1-3; 10 nucleotides agree with TRBD1. The CDR3 has 14 residues. Germline-derived CDR1 and CDR2 are SEHNR and FQNEAQ (reference sequence). The V gene end was trimmed by 5 bases and the J gene end by 3 bases; junction bases not matched to a gene: 1. Here the CDR3 DNA reads TGTGCCAGCAGCGGGACAGGGGATGGAAACACCATATATTTT. As protein: CASSGTGDGNTIYF.

The chain carries TRBV6-5 and TRBJ1-3; 8 bases fit TRBD1. After removal of 4 bases from V and 2 bases from J, the junction contained 7 bases not matched to a gene. The CDR3 runs to 16 residues. CDR1 is MNHEY and CDR2 is SVGAGI in the germline V gene. CDR3 region: CASSFDQGAPGNTIYF. The CDR3 DNA follows: TGTGCCAGCAGTTTCGATCAGGGGGCGCCTGGAAACACCATATATTTT.

This clone appeared a single time. The chain has TRBV18 and TRBJ1-1, with D maybe TRBD1 (5 bases). The CDR3 totals 12 residues. Per the germline V gene, CDR1 is KGHSH and CDR2 is LQKENI. The V end was cut by 9 bases, the J end by 5 bases, with 13 bases between. CDR3 sequence reads: CASQGEETEAFF. The DNA of the CDR3 is TGTGCCAGTCAGGGAGAGGAGACTGAAGCTTTCTTT.

This chain links TRBV7-8 with TRBJ2-2; the match to TRBD1 covers 8 bases. The J segment lost 3 bases and the V segment lost 5 bases, leaving 5 bases of the junction unmatched. The CDR3 sequence is 15 residues long. Looked up from germline, CDR1 is SGHVS and CDR2 is FQNEAQ. The CDR3 DNA sequence: TGTGCCAGCAGCCTACTACAGGGGGACACCGGGGAGCTGTTTTTT. It specifies CASSLLQGDTGELFF. Supplemented by reference TRBV7-8 and TRBJ2-2, the full variable domain reads GAGVSQSPRYKVAKRGQDVALRCDPISGHVSLFWYQQALGQGPEFLTYFQNEAQLDKSGLPSDRFFAERPEGSVSTLKIQRTQQEDSAVYLCASSLLQGDTGELFFGEGSRLTVL.

As concerns this clone: A read error may produce the germline difference seen at one junction end. The genes are TRBV6-1 and TRBJ1-2; possibly TRBD1 for D (6 bases). From germline, CDR1 is MNHNS and CDR2 SASEGT. The CDR3 length is 15 residues. The CDR3 sequence is CASSEGQRYGYGYTF. As DNA, the CDR3 is TGCGCCAGCAGTGAAGGACAGAGATATGGCTATGGCTACACCTTC.

The chain recombines TRBV27 with TRBJ2-7; D not certain. The V gene's germline CDR1 is MNHEY and CDR2 SMNVEV (reference sequence). The V gene lost 3 bases and the J gene lost 4 bases, with 4 bases spanning the gap. The CDR3 length is 11 residues. DNA of the CDR3: TGTGCCAGCAGTTTTGGGTACGAGCAGTACTTC. Amino acids: CASSFGYEQYF.

The rearrangement joins TRBV7-2 to TRBJ2-3; 10 positions match TRBD2. The CDR3 spans 16 residues. V gave up 1 base and J gave up 5 bases; unmatched junction bases: 6. The germline V gene encodes CDR1 SGHTA and CDR2 FQGNSA. The CDR3 reads CASSLGSGGAGDTQYF. CDR3 nucleotides: TGTGCCAGCAGCTTAGGGAGCGGGGGGGCCGGAGATACGCAGTATTTT.

The V call is TRBV9, the J call TRBJ1-2; maybe TRBD1 (5 bases). This CDR3 is built from 12 residues. CDR1 and CDR2 from the germline V gene are SGDLS and YYNGEE. Deletions cut 0 bases from V and 12 bases from J, with 12 bases between. This chain's CDR3 is CASSVVQGGDTF. In DNA form, the CDR3 reads TGTGCCAGCAGCGTAGTCCAGGGAGGAGACACCTTC.

This chain uses TRBV9 with TRBJ2-2; the D is unclear. The CDR3 extends over 15 amino acids. V was cut by 0 bases and J by 3 bases, with 9 bases left in between. The V gene's germline CDR1 is SGDLS and CDR2 YYNGEE. CDR3 sequence: CASSVGGFDTGELFF. Here the CDR3 DNA reads TGTGCCAGCAGCGTAGGAGGATTCGACACCGGGGAGCTGTTTTTT.

This clone appeared a few times. This chain connects TRBV19 to TRBJ2-5; TRBD2 matches 10 bases. J lost 1 base, V lost 0 bases, and 8 bases had no gene match. The CDR3 spans 18 residues. CDR1 LNHDA and CDR2 SQIVND come from the germline V gene (reference sequence). DNA of the CDR3: TGTGCCAGTAGTATAGACGGGTCGGCTAGCGGGGGCCAAGAGACCCAGTACTTC. Translated, it gives CASSIDGSASGGQETQYF.

This sequence joins TRBV4-1 and TRBJ2-1, with D uncertain. Germline V gives CDR1 MGHRA, CDR2 YSYEKL. This CDR3 region has 16 residues. The V and J ends lost 2 bases and 0 bases respectively, with 11 bases between them. The CDR3 nucleotides read TGCGCCAGCAGCCAATACGAGGTGAGCTCCTACAATGAGCAGTTCTTC. This translates into CASSQYEVSSYNEQFF.

This clone has just one count. The chain uses TRBV7-3 and TRBJ2-3; TRBD2 matches 8 bases. Per the germline V gene, CDR1 is SGHTA and CDR2 is FQGTGA. With V trimmed by 0 bases and J by 5 bases, 4 bases remained unmatched. The CDR3 consists of 15 residues. The CDR3 sequence is CASSLTGGVGDTQYF. The DNA of the CDR3 is TGTGCCAGCAGCTTAACCGGGGGGGTAGGAGATACGCAGTATTTT.